Described below is a single T cell receptor beta chain sequence and its context. Its antigen is undetermined. These data belong to a study of T cells in Graves' hyperthyroidism and ophthalmopathy. The CDR3 regions of TCR beta were amplified from RNA transcripts. The HTBI primer set was used in a first-round RT-PCR of the TCR CDR3. MiXCR, run by TCRdb on the multiplex PCR reads, gives a single entry per CDR3 protein. Seen here are roughly 500,000 distinct CDR3 sequences, about 16% observed once, and the top ten hold less than 30%. The study's findings and limits: Separation of ophthalmopathy from stable hyperthyroidism was achieved by a 13 V-J model.

After removal of 5 bases from V and 8 bases from J, the junction contained 8 bases not matched to a gene. The CDR3 runs to 15 residues. The germline V gene has CDR1 MNHNS and CDR2 SASEGT. Patients were excluded because of uncontrolled infection, other autoimmune disease, pregnancy or lactation. Sequencing was done on a sample of blood. The chain uses TRBV6-1 and TRBJ2-1; 11 bases agree with TRBD2. This TCR derives from a woman in her thirties with Graves' ophthalmopathy. CDR3 in DNA: TGTGCCAGCAGTATAACTAGCGGGAGATCACATGAGCAGTTCTTC. It encodes CASSITSGRSHEQFF.